The clone carrying this TCR beta chain was counted only a few times. Its matching antigen is unknown. There are 16 residues in the CDR3. The V and J ends lost 2 bases and 5 bases respectively, with 19 bases between them. Germline V gene data show CDR1 as SGHRS and CDR2 as YFSETQ. The sample is drawn from a study of tumor-infiltrating lymphocytes in primary liver carcinoma. Broader study findings: The overlap of tumor-adjacent and tumor-blood pairs was smaller than that of tumor region pairs.

Constant-region priming of roughly 490 ng total RNA yielded TCR beta cDNA. What produced the TCR beta libraries was three nested multiplex PCR rounds using slightly modified ARM-PCR. Forward primers for TRBV1-TRBV30 and a C-beta reverse primer served the first two PCR rounds, at about 10 cycles each. Each CDR3 protein is one row after TCRdb ran MiXCR on the multiplex PCR reads. Found here are about 200,000 distinct CDR3 sequences, about two thirds of them singletons; the top ten hold roughly 7%. The study extracted blood RNA from unsorted whole blood and also extracted germline DNA. Approximately 4 milliliters of peripheral blood were drawn preoperatively.

Sequencing was performed on peripheral blood. The receptor comes from a woman aged 60-75 years with primary liver carcinoma and hepatitis B virus infection. The chain is built from TRBV5-1 and TRBJ2-5; D call uncertain. CDR3 in DNA: TGCGCCAGCAGCTTAGGCGCGAACAAGGCCGGGGAGACCCAGTACTTC. Translating gives CASSLGANKAGETQYF.